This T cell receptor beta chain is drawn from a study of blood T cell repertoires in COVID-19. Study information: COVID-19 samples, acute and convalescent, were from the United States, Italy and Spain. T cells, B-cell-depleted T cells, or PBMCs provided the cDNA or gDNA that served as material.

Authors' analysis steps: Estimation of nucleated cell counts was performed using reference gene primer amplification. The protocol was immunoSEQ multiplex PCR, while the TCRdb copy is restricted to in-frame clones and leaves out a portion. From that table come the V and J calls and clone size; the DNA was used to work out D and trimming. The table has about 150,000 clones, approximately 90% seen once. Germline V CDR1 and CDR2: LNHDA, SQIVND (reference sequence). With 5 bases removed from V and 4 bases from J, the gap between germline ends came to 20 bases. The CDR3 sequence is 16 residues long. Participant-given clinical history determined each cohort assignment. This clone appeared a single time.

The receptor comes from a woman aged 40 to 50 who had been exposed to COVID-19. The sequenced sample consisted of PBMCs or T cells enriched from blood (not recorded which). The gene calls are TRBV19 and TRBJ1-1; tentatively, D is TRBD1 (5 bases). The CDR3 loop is CASSSPPGRVTTEAFF. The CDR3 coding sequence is TGTGCCAGTAGTTCTCCTCCAGGGAGGGTAACCACTGAAGCTTTCTTT.